The 17 T cell receptor beta chains below were found in one sample sequenced in a study of T cell clonality in common variable immunodeficiency. Study findings and constraints: In common variable immunodeficiency, TCR beta chains reportedly carried fewer deletions and N-nucleotide insertions.

Antigen specificity for these receptors is unknown. The data were produced by immunoSEQ multiplex PCR, yet TCRdb's version contains in-frame clones alone and is incomplete. The repertoire yields 25,000 or so clones, none seen only once; the top ten contain around 9%. The sequenced sample was peripheral blood mononuclear cells. Source of these receptors: a human donor with common variable immunodeficiency.

This clone was counted many times. Coverage ceases 3 residues before the CDR3 finishes, and the germline J gene fills in the end. The gene calls are TRBV7-2 and TRBJ2-2; D remains ambiguous. Trimming left V 7 bases short and J 2 bases short, with 8 bases between. This CDR3 is built from 13 residues. Germline values: CDR1 SGHTA, CDR2 FQGNSA. CDR3 amino acids: CASTVINTGELFF. Partial CDR3 DNA: TGTGCCAGCACCGTTATAAACACCGGGGAG.

Comment on this clone: The DNA ends 3 residues before the CDR3 does, and the rest of the CDR3 is filled in from the germline J gene. The chain recombines TRBV18 with TRBJ2-2; 14 nucleotides match TRBD2. CDR1 is KGHSH and CDR2 is LQKENI in the germline V gene. There are 17 residues in the CDR3. With 5 bases clipped from V and 4 bases from J, the junction kept 6 bases outside the gene matches. CDR3 sequence: CASSAVGLAGGTGELFF. The sequenced part of the CDR3 DNA is TGTGCCAGCTCAGCCGTCGGACTAGCGGGGGGCACCGGGGAG.

In regard to this clone: The CDR3 end falls 3 residues outside the read, so it is completed with the germline J gene. V is TRBV2 and J is TRBJ1-5; 9 nucleotides match TRBD1. CDR1 and CDR2 (germline): SNHLY, FYNNEI. This CDR3 has 15 residues. V lost 1 base and J lost 6; bases outside the gene matches: 4. The part of the CDR3 DNA that was read is TGTGCCAGCAGTGAAGAGGGACAGGGAGGTCAGCCC. It yields the protein CASSEEGQGGQP. The whole CDR3 sequence reads CASSEEGQGGQPQHF.

Only a few counts were recorded for this clone. The CDR3 end lies 3 residues beyond the end of the read and is filled in from the germline J gene. J is TRBJ2-7 and V is TRBV5-1; D call uncertain. V lost 0 bases, J lost 5 bases, and 9 bases lay in between. The CDR3 runs to 13 residues. Germline V gene sequence: CDR1 SGHRS, CDR2 YFSETQ. CDR3 bases read: TGCGCCAGCAGCTTGGTTCAGGATGACGAG. Protein sequence: CASSLVQDDE. The CDR3, in full, reads CASSLVQDDEQYF.

This clone was found many times. The read terminates 3 residues before the CDR3 end, so the remaining end is supplied by the germline J gene. The chain links TRBV7-6 to TRBJ2-5, with a possible D match to TRBD2 (6 bases). V shed 5 bases and J shed 1 base, with 11 bases lying between them. Germline loops: CDR1 SGHVS, CDR2 FNYEAQ. The CDR3 is made up of 14 amino acids. The CDR3 loop is CASSRSGPQETQYF. The covered CDR3 bases are TGTGCCAGCAGCCGCAGCGGGCCCCAAGAGACC.

There are a few counts of this clone. From the germline J gene comes the end of the CDR3, since the read stops 3 residues before it. The chain links TRBV20-1 to TRBJ2-1, with 7 bases fitting TRBD1. Germline V gene sequence: CDR1 DFQATT, CDR2 SNEGSKA (reference sequence). The CDR3 loop spans 15 amino acids. V lost 6 bases and J lost 7; bases outside the gene matches: 15. CDR3 bases read: TGCAGTGCCAGGATAAGGGGGCTAATTCGGAATGAG. This translates into CSARIRGLIRNE. The whole CDR3 sequence reads CSARIRGLIRNEQFF.

This clone has only a few counts. The read is 3 residues too short to cover the CDR3 end, so that end is filled in from the germline J gene. The chain links TRBV6-1 to TRBJ2-7, with 8 bases lining up with TRBD2. Germline V CDR1 and CDR2: MNHNS, SASEGT. J was trimmed by 3 bases and V by 3 bases; bases with no gene match: 10. CDR3 length: 16 amino acids. The CDR3 bases that were read are TGTGCCAGCAGTGAGGGGCGGGGTAGCGGGAACTACGAG. Translating gives CASSEGRGSGNYE. The full CDR3 protein reads CASSEGRGSGNYEQYF.

This clone was counted a few times. The read ends 3 residues before the CDR3 terminus; that terminus is restored from the germline J gene. The rearrangement links TRBV5-1 to TRBJ2-1, with TRBD1 matching over 10 bases. The V gene's germline CDR1 is SGHRS and CDR2 YFSETQ. The CDR3 is 13 amino acids. V dropped 8 bases and J dropped 7; count of bases not matched to a gene: 6. The CDR3 loop is CARPGQGKNEQFF. The sequenced CDR3 bases are TGCGCCAGGCCGGGACAGGGGAAGAATGAG.

Notes on this clone: The sequence runs out 3 residues before the end of the CDR3; the remainder is reconstructed from the germline J gene. The V call is TRBV20-1, the J call TRBJ2-7; TRBD1 matches 12 bases. V trimming: 6 bases; J trimming: 1 base; junction bases outside the gene matches: 4. The V gene's germline CDR1 is DFQATT and CDR2 SNEGSKA (reference sequence). CDR3 length equals 14 residues. CDR3: CSAAGQGASYEQYF. CDR3 bases read: TGCAGTGCAGCGGGACAGGGGGCGTCCTACGAG.

The table lists this clone with a few counts. Partial CDR3 DNA: TGTGCCAGCAGTGGACAGGGCGGCTACAATGAG. Its translation: CASSGQGGYNE. The complete CDR3 sequence is CASSGQGGYNEQFF. The chain joins TRBV6-1 to TRBJ2-1; 7 bases map to TRBD1. The CDR3 is cut off 3 residues early in the read; its end comes from the germline J gene. The CDR3 length is 14 residues. V trimming: 4 bases; J trimming: 3 bases; junction bases outside the gene matches: 3. Per germline, CDR1 MNHNS and CDR2 SASEGT.

With respect to this clone: The observed sequence ends 3 residues before the CDR3 terminus, with the missing tail filled in from the germline J gene. V gene TRBV30 combines with J gene TRBJ2-3; unclear D gene. The CDR3 runs 12 residues. V was pared by 2 bases and J by 3 bases, with 6 bases between. Germline-derived CDR1 and CDR2 are GTSNPN and SVGIG (reference sequence). CDR3 in amino acids: CAWSRVTDTQYF. Partial CDR3 DNA: TGTGCCTGGAGTAGGGTAACAGATACG.

A remark on this clone: With the read ending 3 residues before the CDR3 end, the germline J gene is used to fill in that end. The chain carries TRBV2 and TRBJ1-5; D is uncertain. Germline assignment: CDR1 SNHLY and CDR2 FYNNEI. The V and J ends lost 4 bases and 9 bases respectively, with 10 bases between them. The CDR3 runs to 12 residues. The chain's CDR3 is CASSVLSRPQHF. The sequenced part of the CDR3 DNA is TGTGCCAGCAGTGTACTTAGTCGGCCC.

The table lists this clone with a few counts. The CDR3 goes on 3 residues after the read ends, and that part is filled in from the germline J gene. This rearrangement joins TRBV18 to TRBJ2-7; 7 bases fit TRBD1. The CDR3 sequence is 13 residues long. V shed 4 bases and J 1 base; nucleotides not matched to a gene: 1. Germline V lookup: CDR1 KGHSH, CDR2 LQKENI. The CDR3 bases that were read are TGTGCCAGCTCACGGGACAGTTCCTACGAG. It translates to CASSRDSSYE. The whole CDR3 is CASSRDSSYEQYF.

This clone was seen many times. The sequenced fragment ends 3 residues before the CDR3 boundary, so the rest is inferred from the germline J gene. The gene calls are TRBV20-1 and TRBJ2-7, with TRBD1 matching over 10 bases. V lost 4 bases, J lost 5 bases, and 8 bases stayed unmatched. CDR1 is DFQATT, CDR2 SNEGSKA, per germline (reference sequence). This CDR3 spans 14 amino acids. The CDR3: CSAKKTGGFDEQYF. The part of the CDR3 DNA that was read is TGCAGTGCTAAGAAGACAGGGGGCTTCGACGAG.

For this clone: Read data end 3 residues before the CDR3 end; the end is taken from the germline J gene. The genes are TRBV6-1 and TRBJ1-5; D might be TRBD1 (6 bases). V gave up 4 bases and J gave up 0 bases, with 10 bases separating them. The CDR3 spans 15 residues. The V gene's germline CDR1 is MNHNS and CDR2 SASEGT. Incomplete CDR3 DNA: TGTGCCAGCAGTGGGGACACTTATAGCAATCAGCCC. It encodes CASSGDTYSNQP. The whole CDR3 sequence reads CASSGDTYSNQPQHF.

This clone was observed a few times. The missing CDR3 end, 3 residues past where the read stops, is filled in from the germline J gene. The chain combines TRBV2 with TRBJ2-1, with 10 bases identical to TRBD1. The trim removed 5 bases at V and 8 bases at J, leaving 6 bases unmatched. The CDR3 spans 14 residues. Germline V gene sequence: CDR1 SNHLY, CDR2 FYNNEI. CDR3 region: CASSPGQGSHEQFF. The covered CDR3 bases are TGTGCCAGCAGTCCGGGACAGGGGTCGCATGAG.

In this sample, this clone turned up many times. The sequenced part of the CDR3 DNA is TGTGCCAGCAGCCGAAGACAGTCTCGGGAAAAA. Translating gives CASSRRQSREK. The whole CDR3 protein reads CASSRRQSREKLFF. This rearrangement joins TRBV28 to TRBJ1-4; D might be TRBD1 (5 bases). From the germline J gene comes the end of the CDR3, since the read stops 3 residues before it. Trimming pared 6 bases from V and 8 bases from J, leaving 16 bases between. There are 14 residues in the CDR3. Germline CDR1 is MDHEN and CDR2 is SYDVKM.